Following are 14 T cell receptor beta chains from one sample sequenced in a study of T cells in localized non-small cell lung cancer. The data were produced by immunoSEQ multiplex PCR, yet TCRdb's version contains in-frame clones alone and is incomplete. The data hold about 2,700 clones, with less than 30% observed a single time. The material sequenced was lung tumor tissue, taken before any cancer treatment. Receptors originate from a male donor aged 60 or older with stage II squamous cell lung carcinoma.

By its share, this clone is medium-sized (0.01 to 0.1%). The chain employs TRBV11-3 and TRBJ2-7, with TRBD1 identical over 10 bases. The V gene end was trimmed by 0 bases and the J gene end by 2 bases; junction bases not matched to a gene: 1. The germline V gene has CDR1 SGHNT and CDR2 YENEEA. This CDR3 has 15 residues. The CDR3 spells CASSLEGTGAYEQYF. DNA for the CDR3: TGTGCCAGCAGCTTAGAGGGGACAGGGGCCTACGAGCAGTACTTC.

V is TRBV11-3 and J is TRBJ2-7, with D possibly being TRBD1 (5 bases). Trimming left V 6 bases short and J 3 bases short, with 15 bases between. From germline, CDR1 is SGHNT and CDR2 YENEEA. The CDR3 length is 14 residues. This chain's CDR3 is CASSTGSAYYEQYF. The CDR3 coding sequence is TGTGCCAGCAGTACAGGTTCTGCCTACTACGAGCAGTACTTC.

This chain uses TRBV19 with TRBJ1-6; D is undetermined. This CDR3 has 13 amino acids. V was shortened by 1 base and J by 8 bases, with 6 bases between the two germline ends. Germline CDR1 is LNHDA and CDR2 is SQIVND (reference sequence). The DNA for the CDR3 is TGTGCCAGTAGTATAGGGGCAGATTCACCCCTCCACTTT. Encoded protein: CASSIGADSPLHF.

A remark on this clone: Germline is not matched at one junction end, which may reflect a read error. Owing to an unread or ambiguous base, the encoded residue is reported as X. CDR3 sequence (DNA): TGTGCCTGGACTCCGGCGACATGGGCGGGGGAAAAACTRTTTTTT. It codes for CAWTPATWAGEKXFF. In full, the CDR3 reads CAWTPATWAGEKLFF. The chain recombines TRBV30 with TRBJ1-4; tentative D call: TRBD1 (5 bases). This CDR3 is built from 15 residues. Germline V gene lookup returns CDR1 GTSNPN and CDR2 SVGIG (reference sequence).

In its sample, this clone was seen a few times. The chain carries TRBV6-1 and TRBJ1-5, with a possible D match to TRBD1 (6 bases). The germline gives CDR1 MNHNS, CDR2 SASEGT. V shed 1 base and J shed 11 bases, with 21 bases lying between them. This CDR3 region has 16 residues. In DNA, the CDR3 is TGTGCCAGCAGTGAAGGGATGATTTCTACAGGGAGGACCCAGCATTTT. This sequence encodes CASSEGMISTGRTQHF.

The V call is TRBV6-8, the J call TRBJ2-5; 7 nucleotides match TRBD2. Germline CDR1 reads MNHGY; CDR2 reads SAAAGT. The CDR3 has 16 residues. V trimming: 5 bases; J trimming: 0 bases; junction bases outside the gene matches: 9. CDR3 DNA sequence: TGTGCCAGCAGTGTGATTCACCTAGCGGACCAAGAGACCCAGTACTTC. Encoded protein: CASSVIHLADQETQYF.

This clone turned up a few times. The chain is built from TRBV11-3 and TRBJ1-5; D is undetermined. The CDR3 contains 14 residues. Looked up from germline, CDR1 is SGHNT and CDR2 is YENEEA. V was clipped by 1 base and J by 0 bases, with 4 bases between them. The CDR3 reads CASSLVFSNQPQHF. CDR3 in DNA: TGTGCCAGCAGCTTAGTTTTTAGCAATCAGCCCCAGCATTTT.

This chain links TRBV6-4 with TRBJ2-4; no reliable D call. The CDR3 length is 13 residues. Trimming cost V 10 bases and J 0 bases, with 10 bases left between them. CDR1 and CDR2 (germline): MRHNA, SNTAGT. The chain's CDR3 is CATTAPAKNIQYF. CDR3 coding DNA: TGTGCCACCACTGCACCAGCCAAAAACATTCAGTACTTC.

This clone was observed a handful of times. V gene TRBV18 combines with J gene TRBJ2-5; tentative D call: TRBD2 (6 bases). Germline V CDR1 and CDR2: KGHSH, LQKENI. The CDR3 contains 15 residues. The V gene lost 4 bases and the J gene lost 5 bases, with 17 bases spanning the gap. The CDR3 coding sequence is TGTGCCAGCTCACTCGGATGGGGCGCGGGGGAGACCCAGTACTTC. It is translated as CASSLGWGAGETQYF.

The CDR3 spells CASSPRGQGQPQHF. In DNA form, the CDR3 reads TGTGCCAGCTCACCACGGGGACAGGGACAGCCCCAGCATTTT. This chain connects TRBV18 to TRBJ1-5; 9 nucleotides line up with TRBD1. The CDR3 is made up of 14 amino acids. The trim removed 1 base at V and 7 bases at J, leaving 2 bases unmatched. Germline loops: CDR1 KGHSH, CDR2 LQKENI.

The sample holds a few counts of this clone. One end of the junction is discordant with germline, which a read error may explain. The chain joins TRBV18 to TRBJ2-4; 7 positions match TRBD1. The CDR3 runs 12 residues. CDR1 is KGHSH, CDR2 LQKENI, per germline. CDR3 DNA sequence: TGTGCCACCTCAGGGACAGAAAACATTCAGTACTTC. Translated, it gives CATSGTENIQYF.

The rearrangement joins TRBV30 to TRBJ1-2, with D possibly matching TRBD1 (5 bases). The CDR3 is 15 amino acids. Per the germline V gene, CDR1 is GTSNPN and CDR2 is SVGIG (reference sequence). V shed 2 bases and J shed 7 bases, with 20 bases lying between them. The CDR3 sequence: CAWSQERGPGSGYTF. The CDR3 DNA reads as TGTGCCTGGAGTCAGGAGCGAGGGCCAGGGAGTGGCTACACCTTC.

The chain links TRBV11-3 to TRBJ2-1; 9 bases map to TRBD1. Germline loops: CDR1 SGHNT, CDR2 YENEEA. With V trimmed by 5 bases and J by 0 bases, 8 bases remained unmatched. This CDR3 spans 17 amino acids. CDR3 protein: CASSTGQGSPSYNEQFF. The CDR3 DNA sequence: TGTGCCAGCAGCACGGGACAGGGAAGCCCCTCCTACAATGAGCAGTTCTTC.

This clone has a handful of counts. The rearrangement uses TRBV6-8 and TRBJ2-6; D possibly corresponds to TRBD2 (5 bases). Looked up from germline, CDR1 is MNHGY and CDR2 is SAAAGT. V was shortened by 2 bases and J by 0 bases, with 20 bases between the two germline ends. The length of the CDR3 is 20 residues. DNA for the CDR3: TGTGCCAGCAGTTACCGATTCAAGGGCGTCGAGGGCTCTGGGGCCAACGTCCTGACTTTC. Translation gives CASSYRFKGVEGSGANVLTF.